A single sample is the source of the 19 T cell receptor beta chains below, sequenced in a study of blood T cell repertoires in COVID-19. TCRdb's table, derived via immunoSEQ multiplex PCR, lists solely in-frame clones and lacks some. The sample lists some 130,000 clones; 90% were seen once. The sequencing sample was made of peripheral blood. Receptor source: a man aged 50-60 years with active COVID-19.

The CDR3 bases are TGTGCCAGCAGCAGCAGGGTAGCCACTGAAGCTTTCTTT. Translating gives CASSSRVATEAFF. The V gene is TRBV12-3 or TRBV12-4, the J gene TRBJ1-1; D is perhaps TRBD1 (5 bases). The germline V and J ends were trimmed by 6 bases and 4 bases, with 12 bases remaining between them. This CDR3 is built from 13 residues.

CDR3 protein: CASSQIFSGGARTGELFF. The CDR3 coding sequence is TGCGCCAGCAGCCAGATTTTTAGCGGGGGGGCGAGGACCGGGGAGCTGTTTTTT. The gene calls are TRBV4-1 and TRBJ2-2; 11 nucleotides agree with TRBD2. V lost 3 bases, J lost 5 bases, and 11 bases stayed unmatched. The CDR3 length is 18 residues. Germline values: CDR1 MGHRA, CDR2 YSYEKL.

V usage is TRBV27 and J usage is TRBJ2-3, with 14 nucleotides matching TRBD2. This CDR3 has 19 residues. The V segment lost 5 bases and the J segment 0 bases; nucleotides outside the gene matches: 10. The germline V gene has CDR1 MNHEY and CDR2 SMNVEV (reference sequence). The chain's CDR3 is CASSRSRGTSGRSTDTQYF. The DNA of the CDR3 is TGTGCCAGCAGTCGTTCCCGCGGGACTAGCGGGAGAAGCACAGATACGCAGTATTTT.

This clone was counted between two and nine times. This chain connects TRBV7-9 to TRBJ2-6; 8 bases are shared with TRBD2. Trimming cost V 3 bases and J 1 base; bases outside gene matches: 2. The CDR3 spans 16 residues. Germline CDR1 is SEHNR and CDR2 is FQNEAQ (reference sequence). CDR3 amino acids: CASSFLAGSGANVLTF. CDR3 DNA: TGTGCCAGCAGCTTCCTAGCGGGTTCTGGGGCCAACGTCCTGACTTTC. The full variable domain, with the rest looked up from reference TRBV7-9 and TRBJ2-6, is DTGVSQNPRHKITKRGQNVTFRCDPISEHNRLYWYRQTLGQGPEFLTYFQNEAQLEKSRLLSDRFSAERPKGSFSTLEIQRTEQGDSAMYLCASSFLAGSGANVLTFGAGSRLTVL.

The chain uses TRBV10-3 and TRBJ2-5; TRBD1 matches 7 bases. V lost 6 bases to trimming and J lost 5 bases; unmatched junction nucleotides: 9. The CDR3 is 14 residues long. Germline V CDR1 and CDR2: ENHRY, SYGVKD. CDR3 nucleotides: TGTGCCATCAGCGAAGGGGGCGAGGTGGAGACCCAGTACTTC. Translated: CAISEGGEVETQYF.

The chain uses TRBV29-1 and TRBJ2-5, with D uncertain. Germline V gene data show CDR1 as SQVTM and CDR2 as ANQGSEA. V shed 4 bases and J shed 3 bases, with 3 bases lying between them. This CDR3 contains 10 residues. The CDR3 protein is CSVAEETQYF. Here the CDR3 DNA reads TGCAGCGTTGCAGAAGAGACCCAGTACTTC.

This clone has a handful of counts. The chain couples TRBV4-1 to TRBJ2-3; 7 bases fit TRBD2. After removal of 2 bases from V and 0 bases from J, the junction contained 2 bases not matched to a gene. Germline lookup yields CDR1 MGHRA and CDR2 YSYEKL. The CDR3 has 15 amino acids. As DNA, the CDR3 is TGCGCCAGCAGCCAATTTAGCGGGAGCACAGATACGCAGTATTTT. Its translation: CASSQFSGSTDTQYF.

This chain joins TRBV11-2 and TRBJ1-2; possible D gene TRBD1, 5 bases. The CDR3 runs to 14 residues. V lost 1 base and J 8 bases, leaving 14 bases between the germline ends. Germline V gene sequence: CDR1 SGHAT, CDR2 FQNNGV. DNA of the CDR3: TGTGCCAGCAGCTTAGCCCAGGGCTCCGGCGGCTACACCTTC. It translates to CASSLAQGSGGYTF.

The J gene is TRBJ1-6, the V gene TRBV11-2; D remains ambiguous. CDR1 SGHAT and CDR2 FQNNGV come from the germline V gene. Trimming stripped 7 bases from V and 8 bases from J, with 15 bases between. The CDR3 is made up of 14 amino acids. The CDR3 nucleotides are TGTGCCAGCACGGTGAGAGATTTTGATTCACCCCTCCACTTT. Its translation: CASTVRDFDSPLHF.

The CDR3 DNA reads TGTGCCAGCACCCATGGCTCGGGAAGCACTGAAGCTTTCTTT. Protein: CASTHGSGSTEAFF. The V gene is TRBV7-8, the J gene TRBJ1-1; D unclear. V was pared by 7 bases and J by 4 bases, with 16 bases between. Germline loops: CDR1 SGHVS, CDR2 FQNEAQ. The CDR3 consists of 14 residues. The full variable domain, rest sourced from reference TRBV7-8 and TRBJ1-1, is GAGVSQSPRYKVAKRGQDVALRCDPISGHVSLFWYQQALGQGPEFLTYFQNEAQLDKSGLPSDRFFAERPEGSVSTLKIQRTQQEDSAVYLCASTHGSGSTEAFFGQGTRLTVV.

CDR3 sequence (DNA): TGTGCCAGCAGCGGGGGCGTTTCCTACAATGAGCAGTTCTTC. This sequence encodes CASSGGVSYNEQFF. The chain recombines TRBV5-6 with TRBJ2-1; TRBD1 is a possible D gene (6 bases). Germline V gives CDR1 SGHDT, CDR2 YYEEEE. V was cut by 4 bases and J by 1 base, with 9 bases left in between. The CDR3 is 14 amino acids.

The V call is TRBV7-2, the J call TRBJ2-3, with 7 bases fitting TRBD1. The ends lost 5 bases at V and 4 bases at J; junction bases unmatched: 6. The CDR3 has 14 residues. Germline CDR1 reads SGHTA; CDR2 reads FQGNSA. CDR3 sequence reads: CASSPQGVADTQYF. The CDR3 DNA reads TGTGCCAGCAGCCCCCAGGGGGTCGCAGATACGCAGTATTTT.

The chain combines TRBV5-1 with TRBJ2-3; 9 nucleotides agree with TRBD2. CDR3 length equals 17 residues. Germline CDR1 reads SGHRS; CDR2 reads YFSETQ. Losses at the gene ends were 1 base for V and 2 bases for J; bases not matched to a gene: 8. DNA for the CDR3: TGCGCCAGCAGCTTGATAGGCGGGAGGGACTCCACAGATACGCAGTATTTT. It translates to CASSLIGGRDSTDTQYF.

This clone is a singleton in its sample. This chain uses TRBV30 with TRBJ2-2, with D tentatively TRBD2 (5 bases). The CDR3 length is 15 residues. Germline CDR1 is GTSNPN and CDR2 is SVGIG (reference sequence). With 1 base removed from V and 1 base from J, the gap between germline ends came to 10 bases. This chain's CDR3 is CAWSDPDWNTGELFF. The CDR3 DNA sequence: TGTGCCTGGAGTGACCCGGACTGGAACACCGGGGAGCTGTTTTTT.

The chain carries TRBV9 and TRBJ2-2, with 8 nucleotides matching TRBD2. Trimming cost V 0 bases and J 0 bases; bases outside gene matches: 7. The V gene's germline CDR1 is SGDLS and CDR2 YYNGEE. CDR3 size: 18 residues. CDR3 nucleotide sequence: TGTGCCAGCAGCGTAGCCCCAGCGGGGGATACGAACACCGGGGAGCTGTTTTTT. Its protein is CASSVAPAGDTNTGELFF.

This chain links TRBV10-1 with TRBJ2-1; D possibly corresponds to TRBD2 (6 bases). The ends were cut back, 2 bases at V and 9 bases at J, with 11 bases in the middle. From germline, CDR1 is WNHNN and CDR2 SYGVQD (reference sequence). This CDR3 region has 13 residues. CDR3 amino acids: CASSEAGGSEQFF. The CDR3 DNA sequence: TGCGCCAGCAGTGAGGCCGGAGGGAGTGAGCAGTTCTTC.

J is TRBJ1-2 and V is TRBV6-5, with D possibly TRBD1 on 6 matching bases. Looked up from germline, CDR1 is MNHEY and CDR2 is SVGAGI. Deletions cut 5 bases from V and 8 bases from J, with 15 bases between. The CDR3 sequence is 13 residues long. The CDR3: CASSINRVDGYTF. CDR3 sequence (DNA): TGTGCCAGCAGTATCAACAGGGTCGACGGCTACACCTTC.

The chain has TRBV3-1 (or the pseudogene TRBV3-2) and TRBJ2-5; TRBD2 agrees at 9 bases. This CDR3 has 17 amino acids. The V and J ends lost 4 bases and 4 bases, in that order; junction bases with no gene match: 13. Per germline, CDR1 LGHDT and CDR2 YNNKEL (reference sequence). The CDR3 spells CASSPGLAPHYGETQYF. The DNA of the CDR3 is TGTGCCAGCAGCCCGGGACTAGCCCCTCATTACGGAGAGACCCAGTACTTC.

The chain couples TRBV12-3 or TRBV12-4 to TRBJ2-1, with a possible D match to TRBD2 (5 bases). V gave up 8 bases and J gave up 6 bases, with 14 bases separating them. The CDR3 has 13 residues. The CDR3 sequence is CASRNSGGNEQFF. The CDR3 coding sequence is TGTGCCAGCCGAAATTCCGGAGGCAATGAGCAGTTCTTC.